The T cell receptor (beta chain) under discussion was sequenced for a study of Ad26.COV2.S vaccination and SARS-CoV-2 variants. Study summary: Participant was drawn from the COV1001 Ad26.COV2.S trial arm. Findings and caveats of the study: It is possible that the TCR breadth and depth analyses underestimated the total T cell responses. Vaccine and placebo recipients had similar non-spike TCR breadth.

With respect to this clone: Its cognate antigen is unknown.

Unmatched junction bases numbered 5, after V lost 4 bases and J lost 10 bases. The CDR3 contains 13 residues. Germline-derived CDR1 and CDR2 are SEHNR and FQNEAQ (reference sequence). Noted treatment: roughly 20 received Ad26.COV2.S at low or high dose, single or two shots; about 5 received placebo; per-sample allocation not given. Sampling occurred on day 63 after the first vaccine or placebo injection. An Ad26 vector that expressed Wuhan-strain SARS-CoV-2 spike constituted the vaccine. Sequenced by immunoSEQ multiplex PCR; TCRdb stores in-frame clones only, minus some. The sample has about 330,000 clones; 85% to 90% are singletons.

The genes are TRBV7-9 and TRBJ1-4, with 8 bases that match TRBD1. The clonotype was recovered from a person aged 18-60 years who received the Ad26.COV2.S COVID-19 vaccine or a placebo. This specimen consisted of peripheral blood, obtained in a trial of Ad26.COV2.S vaccine versus placebo. Here the CDR3 reads CASSSDRVGKLFF. Written as DNA, the CDR3 is TGTGCCAGCAGCTCGGACAGGGTAGGAAAACTGTTTTTT.